This T cell receptor (beta chain) was documented in a study of blood T cell repertoires in COVID-19 (TCRdb year 2020). Broadly, across the study: Samples from collaborators originated in the United States, Italy and Spain and spanned both the acute and convalescent phases of COVID-19. The prospective study material was composed of cDNA or gDNA derived from T cells, B-cell-depleted T cells, or PBMCs. Subjects who had been exposed to COVID-19, were actively infected with it, or had recovered from it provided the deeply sampled blood TCRbeta repertoires that made up the dataset. The repertoires were released in a freely available public database meant as a resource for research on the immune response to SARS-CoV-2. The samples were drawn from the first 160 participants of the ongoing ImmuneRACE study and from over 950 subjects provided by 6 global collaborators. The sample metadata nearly always contained a de-identified subject ID, COVID-19 status, age in years and sex. Where available, HLA class I and class II types were obtained from metadata supplied by the sample provider rather than from assay-based typing.

TCRbeta CDR3 regions were amplified from genomic DNA by means of the immunoSEQ Assay, a bias-controlled multiplex PCR. Regarding the original processing steps: Nucleated cell counts per sample were estimated from amplification of reference gene primers within the assay. To quantify the absolute abundance of each unique TCRbeta CDR3 rearrangement, sequence reads were collapsed and filtered. For each sample, productive Simpson clonality was calculated as the square root of Simpson's diversity index over productive rearrangements. TCRdb re-hosts the immuneACCESS table, in-frame sequences only. Its copies lack some clones; in the studies checked, an unresolved V gene accounts for under half of them, and the cause for the rest is not known. V and J calls plus clone size are reproduced from that table; the DNA served to infer D and trimming. The sample table holds about 170,000 clones, of which approximately 80% were seen once. The top ten clones comprise about a tenth of the sample.

Summary of the overall study and its limitations: How much clinical and demographic metadata was included differed by source and by participant, and the metadata was provided uncurated.

Collaborating institutions collected whole blood in K2EDTA tubes following their own protocols. For TCRbeta analysis, collaborators shipped samples in one of three forms: frozen whole blood, isolated PBMCs, or DNA extracted from either of those sample types. For this clone: Its antigen is unknown. Base-call qualities are not available, and no considerably larger clone is one nucleotide away.

From the cysteine through the phenylalanine, the CDR3 covers 15 amino acids. The retained sequence is limited to the CDR3, 45 bases, with the frame set at the first base. V gives up 3 bases and J gives up 0 bases, and the segment between their germline ends measures 11 bases. The germline V gene provides CDR1 MNHNS and CDR2 SASEGT. This chain joins TRBV6-1 to TRBJ1-2; the D gene is perhaps TRBD1, from 5 matching bases. The specimen sequenced was peripheral blood. This receptor was taken from an elderly woman with active or convalescent COVID-19. The CDR3 amino acid sequence is: CASSEGTLANYGYTF. The DNA sequence is TGTGCCAGCAGTGAGGGGACTTTAGCTAACTATGGCTACACCTTC.